This passage covers 13 T cell receptor beta chains from one sample sequenced in a study of blood T cell repertoires in COVID-19. The protocol was immunoSEQ multiplex PCR, while the TCRdb copy is restricted to in-frame clones and leaves out a portion. This sample has 110,000 to 150,000 clones, with about 77% found just once. Sample: peripheral blood. These receptors came from a man aged 55 to 70 with acute or convalescent COVID-19.

The chain joins TRBV3-1 (or the pseudogene TRBV3-2) to TRBJ2-3; D is possibly TRBD2 (5 bases). V lost 4 bases and J lost 0, with 8 bases in between. The CDR3 is 14 amino acids. The germline V gene has CDR1 LGHDT and CDR2 YNNKEL (reference sequence). CDR3 sequence reads: CASSRTESTDTQYF. CDR3 nucleotides: TGTGCCAGCAGCCGGACTGAGAGCACAGATACGCAGTATTTT.

The genes are TRBV7-6 and TRBJ2-7; D might be TRBD2 (6 bases). The CDR3 loop spans 14 amino acids. Per germline, CDR1 SGHVS and CDR2 FNYEAQ. The V end was cut by 5 bases, the J end by 6 bases, with 17 bases between. The CDR3 here is CASSGTGDSGEQYF. In nucleotides, the CDR3 is TGTGCCAGCAGCGGTACGGGGGATTCGGGCGAGCAGTACTTC.

The genes are TRBV5-1 and TRBJ2-1; 8 positions match TRBD2. The germline gives CDR1 SGHRS, CDR2 YFSETQ. The CDR3 spans 16 residues. V dropped 5 bases and J dropped 0; count of bases not matched to a gene: 7. DNA for the CDR3: TGCGCCAGCAGGGCCTTTAGCGGGAACTCCTACAATGAGCAGTTCTTC. Its translation: CASRAFSGNSYNEQFF.

V is TRBV27 and J is TRBJ2-3; 7 bases align to TRBD2. V lost 2 bases to trimming and J lost 0 bases; unmatched junction nucleotides: 8. Germline values: CDR1 MNHEY, CDR2 SMNVEV (reference sequence). This CDR3 spans 17 amino acids. The CDR3 DNA follows: TGTGCCAGCAGTTTAGTCCAGCGGGGTACTAGCACAGATACGCAGTATTTT. Its translation: CASSLVQRGTSTDTQYF.

V usage is TRBV12-5 and J usage is TRBJ2-7, with TRBD2 as a possible D gene (5 bases). The CDR3 runs to 12 residues. Between the trimmed V and J ends, which lost 1 base and 8 bases, there was a span of 9 bases. CDR1 LGHNT and CDR2 FRNRAP come from the germline V gene. Here the CDR3 reads CASGLDSGQQYF. CDR3 in DNA: TGTGCTAGTGGTTTGGACAGCGGCCAGCAGTACTTC.

The V gene is TRBV13, the J gene TRBJ1-2; 12 bases agree with TRBD1. The CDR3 runs 14 residues. Germline assignment: CDR1 PRHDT and CDR2 FYEKMQ (reference sequence). Unmatched junction bases numbered 5, after V lost 5 bases and J lost 7 bases. Here the CDR3 DNA reads TGTGCCAGCAGCACGGGACAGGGGGCGCTTGGCTACACCTTC. Translated: CASSTGQGALGYTF.

The chain carries TRBV6-5 and TRBJ2-2; no clear D. Germline loops: CDR1 MNHEY, CDR2 SVGAGI. V gave up 3 bases and J gave up 6 bases, with 11 bases separating them. The CDR3 covers 14 residues. CDR3 protein: CASSYFSSPGELFF. The CDR3 DNA is TGTGCCAGCAGTTATTTTTCTTCCCCCGGGGAGCTGTTTTTT.

The chain is built from TRBV28 and TRBJ2-7; 8 bases line up with TRBD1. CDR1 is MDHEN, CDR2 SYDVKM, per germline. The length of the CDR3 is 16 residues. The junction had 20 bases not matched to a gene; V was cut back by 9 bases and J by 7 bases. CDR3 sequence: CASIPPTGGQQGEQYF. The CDR3 bases are TGTGCCAGTATCCCACCTACAGGGGGGCAGCAAGGGGAGCAGTACTTC.

The CDR3 loop is CASSPPGLAGNEQYF. CDR3 DNA: TGTGCCAGCAGCCCTCCGGGACTAGCGGGGAACGAGCAGTACTTC. The chain carries TRBV7-9 and TRBJ2-7; 13 bases match TRBD2. The germline V gene encodes CDR1 SEHNR and CDR2 FQNEAQ (reference sequence). J lost 5 bases, V lost 5 bases, and 6 bases had no gene match. This CDR3 contains 15 residues.

The chain uses TRBV7-9 and TRBJ1-5, with 9 bases fitting TRBD1. The V segment lost 4 bases and the J segment 4 bases; nucleotides outside the gene matches: 8. The CDR3 has 16 residues. Germline CDR1 is SEHNR and CDR2 is FQNEAQ (reference sequence). CDR3 region: CASSSGWDRENQPQHF. The CDR3 DNA sequence: TGTGCCAGCAGCTCGGGATGGGACAGGGAAAATCAGCCCCAGCATTTT.

The sample holds many counts of this clone. CDR3 region: CASSVVAGGRHNEQFF. The DNA for the CDR3 is TGTGCCAGCAGCGTAGTAGCGGGAGGGCGCCACAATGAGCAGTTCTTC. The chain employs TRBV9 and TRBJ2-1; 11 nucleotides agree with TRBD2. This CDR3 has 16 amino acids. V lost 0 bases to trimming and J lost 5 bases; unmatched junction nucleotides: 4. Germline loops: CDR1 SGDLS, CDR2 YYNGEE. The entire variable domain, with the rest obtained from reference TRBV9 and TRBJ2-1, is as follows: DSGVTQTPKHLITATGQRVTLRCSPRSGDLSVYWYQQSLDQGLQFLIQYYNGEERAKGNILERFSAQQFPDLHSELNLSSLELGDSALYFCASSVVAGGRHNEQFFGPGTRLTVL.

The genes are TRBV7-9 and TRBJ1-1; D call uncertain. V lost 4 bases and J lost 6, with 12 bases in between. The CDR3 spans 13 residues. Germline V lookup: CDR1 SEHNR, CDR2 FQNEAQ (reference sequence). Written as DNA, the CDR3 is TGTGCCAGCAGCTCGCTCTGGGCCTCTGAAGCTTTCTTT. Translation: CASSSLWASEAFF.

V usage is TRBV28 and J usage is TRBJ2-3; the D gene is possibly TRBD2 (5 bases). V was shortened by 7 bases and J by 2 bases, with 13 bases between the two germline ends. CDR3 size: 14 residues. Germline values: CDR1 MDHEN, CDR2 SYDVKM. CDR3 sequence (DNA): TGTGCCAGCAAGGAGCGGCAAAACACAGATACGCAGTATTTT. Translated, it gives CASKERQNTDTQYF.